The rows below give T cell receptor beta chains drawn from one sample of a study of cytomegalovirus exposure and HLA in healthy donors. Data came from immunoSEQ multiplex PCR; TCRdb stores just in-frame clones and leaves some out. There are approximately 84,000 clones in the sample; approximately 78% occur only once, and roughly 2.6% lies in the top ten. Specimen: PBMCs. These receptors all stem from a male donor in good health and CMV-seropositive. Each CDR3 is given with its conserved first and last residue. D genes are given only for firm matches. Part of the rows lack a size; the others show once, few, many or a class for expanded clones.

j_gene	abundance	len	v_gene	d_gene	CDR3nt	CDR3aa
TRBJ2-3	few	14	TRBV5-1	-	TGCGCCAGCAGCCCAGGACTCCGCACAGATACGCAGTATTTT	CASSPGLRTDTQYF
TRBJ1-5	-	16	TRBV19	-	TGTGCCACTGACCTGGAGGGGAGCCGTAGCAATCAGCCCCAGCATTTT	CATDLEGSRSNQPQHF
TRBJ2-1	-	15	TRBV6-5	-	TGTGCCAGCAGCCCAGCGCAGAGCTCCTACAATGAGCAGTTCTTC	CASSPAQSSYNEQFF
TRBJ1-1	-	14	TRBV21-1	-	TGTGCCAGCAGCAAAGGGTCCAGGATCTTGGGAGCTTTCTTT	CASSKGSRILGAFF
TRBJ1-1	few	17	TRBV28	TRBD1	TGTGCCAGCAAATTCGTCCGGGGCGGACAGGGGAACACTGAAGCTTTCTTT	CASKFVRGGQGNTEAFF
TRBJ1-2	-	11	TRBV7-9	-	TGTGCCAGCAGCGCGTCCACCGTCTACACCTTC	CASSASTVYTF
TRBJ2-2	-	16	TRBV5-6	TRBD2	TGTGCCAGCAGCTTGGGGACTAGCGGGGGACCCGGGGAGCTGTTTTTT	CASSLGTSGGPGELFF
TRBJ1-4	few	16	TRBV13	-	TGTGCCAGCAGCGCCTTGGGGGGGGCAACTAATGAAAAACTGTTTTTT	CASSALGGATNEKLFF
TRBJ1-3	-	16	TRBV7-2	-	TGTGCCAGCAGCTCCATGGCCCGAAGCTCTGGAAACACCATATATTTT	CASSSMARSSGNTIYF
TRBJ1-1	-	14	TRBV27	-	TGTGCCAGCAGTTTTGGAACAGTAAACACTGAAGCTTTCTTT	CASSFGTVNTEAFF
TRBJ1-4	-	15	TRBV2	-	TGTGCCAGCAGTGAAGGGAGGCTTGCTAATGAAAAACTGTTTTTT	CASSEGRLANEKLFF
TRBJ2-5	once	14	TRBV7-3	TRBD2	TGTGCCAGCAGCTTAACAGCGGGACAAGAGACCCAGTACTTC	CASSLTAGQETQYF
TRBJ2-7	-	13	TRBV27	-	TGTGCCAGCAGTTTAAATTCTTTCTACGAGCAGTACTTC	CASSLNSFYEQYF
TRBJ1-5	once	18	TRBV7-3	TRBD1	TGTGCCAGCAGCTTATGGACAGGGGGTGACTATAGCAATCAGCCCCAGCATTTT	CASSLWTGGDYSNQPQHF
TRBJ2-7	once	13	TRBV27	-	TGTGCCAGCGCGCGACTGAGGCTGTACGAGCAGTACTTC	CASARLRLYEQYF
TRBJ1-5	few	14	TRBV10-3	-	TGTGCCATCAGGACGACAGGTACCAATCAGCCCCAGCATTTT	CAIRTTGTNQPQHF
TRBJ2-7	few	13	TRBV15	-	TGTGCCACCAGCAGAGACAGGGGCGACGAGCAGTACTTC	CATSRDRGDEQYF
TRBJ2-1	-	16	TRBV27	TRBD1	TGTGCCAGCAGTTTAATCGGACAGGGGGCCCTTAATGAGCAGTTCTTC	CASSLIGQGALNEQFF
TRBJ1-1	few	14	TRBV4-3	-	TGCGCCAGCAGCCTGGGACTCACGAACACTGAAGCTTTCTTT	CASSLGLTNTEAFF
TRBJ1-5	few	15	TRBV6-1	-	TGTGCCAGCAGCCTCAACGGGGGGGTGCGACAGCCCCAGCATTTT	CASSLNGGVRQPQHF
TRBJ1-2	-	19	TRBV4-1	TRBD1	TGCGCCAGCAGCCATTCCGGCCGGGGACAGGGGGAGGGGGTTTATGGCTACACCTTC	CASSHSGRGQGEGVYGYTF
TRBJ2-1	-	15	TRBV9	TRBD2	TGTGCCAGCAGCGTCTCTAGCGGGAGGGCCAATGAGCAGTTCTTC	CASSVSSGRANEQFF
TRBJ2-3	-	15	TRBV7-3	TRBD1	TGTGCCAGCAGCCTCGGGACAGTAAGCACAGATACGCAGTATTTT	CASSLGTVSTDTQYF
TRBJ2-1	-	17	TRBV5-1	TRBD2	TGCGCCAGCAGCTTCGGGGGGTCAGGGAGCTCCTACAATGAGCAGTTCTTC	CASSFGGSGSSYNEQFF
TRBJ2-7	-	20	TRBV14	TRBD2	TGTGCCAGCAGCAAAGGCCTTCGACTGGGACTAGCGGGAGTAGGGTACGAGCAGTACTTC	CASSKGLRLGLAGVGYEQYF
TRBJ2-7	few	14	TRBV15	-	TGTGCCACCAGCAGAGTGAATGGGGCTAGAGAGCAGTACTTC	CATSRVNGAREQYF
TRBJ2-5	few	14	TRBV6-5	-	TGTGCCACCAAGACAGGAGTAGCGGGAGAGACCCAGTACTTC	CATKTGVAGETQYF
TRBJ2-2	-	16	TRBV7-2	TRBD1	TGTGCCAGCAGCTTCCCCCAGGGGGTTAACACCGGGGAGCTGTTTTTT	CASSFPQGVNTGELFF
TRBJ2-5	few	13	TRBV7-7	TRBD1	TGTGCCAGCAGCTTAGTCAGGGGGGAGACCCAGTACTTC	CASSLVRGETQYF
TRBJ1-1	-	17	TRBV5-1	TRBD1	TGCGCCAGCAGCTTGGATGTGAGAGCAGGGGGCGGGTCTGAAGCTTTCTTT	CASSLDVRAGGGSEAFF
TRBJ1-1	few	12	TRBV5-1	-	TGCGCCAGCAGCTTCATGAACACTGAAGCTTTCTTT	CASSFMNTEAFF
TRBJ1-1	few	13	TRBV7-9	-	TGTGCCAGCAGCTTAGCGGGCAGTCCCGAAGCTTTCTTT	CASSLAGSPEAFF
TRBJ2-5	-	13	TRBV5-1	-	TGCGCCAGCAGTTATCAGGGACAAGAGACCCAGTACTTC	CASSYQGQETQYF
TRBJ1-1	-	15	TRBV7-2	TRBD1	TGTGCCAGCAGCTTCCTTACGGGACAGGGCGGTGAAGCTTTCTTT	CASSFLTGQGGEAFF
TRBJ2-7	-	15	TRBV5-4	-	TGTGCCAGCAGCTTGGCCAGTTCGCTCCTCTACGAGCAGTACTTC	CASSLASSLLYEQYF
TRBJ2-2	medium-sized	15	TRBV28	TRBD1	TGTGCCAGCAGTCCCCCGGACAGGGAGGCCGGGGAGCTGTTTTTT	CASSPPDREAGELFF
TRBJ1-5	-	15	TRBV30	-	TGTGCCTGGAGTGTGGGCAGCCTTAGCAATCAGCCCCAGCATTTT	CAWSVGSLSNQPQHF
TRBJ1-2	few	13	TRBV6-1	TRBD1	TGTGCCAGCAGTGAGACAGGGGGCAATGGCTACACCTTC	CASSETGGNGYTF
TRBJ2-3	once	15	TRBV9	-	TGTGCCAGCAGCGTAGGTCTAGCTTTAACAGATACGCAGTATTTT	CASSVGLALTDTQYF
TRBJ1-4	-	13	TRBV7-9	TRBD1	TGTGCCAGCAGCTCAGGGACAGATGAAAAACTGTTTTTT	CASSSGTDEKLFF
TRBJ1-5	-	15	TRBV7-8	-	TGTGCCACCTCCCTGGGTGCGGGGGGCCATCAGCCCCAGCATTTT	CATSLGAGGHQPQHF
TRBJ2-7	-	15	TRBV6-5	TRBD2	TGTGCCAGCAGGGTCGGGACTAGCGGGCCCTACGAGCAGTACTTC	CASRVGTSGPYEQYF
TRBJ1-1	few	13	TRBV28	-	TGTGCCAGCAATTCTCCCGGTAACACTGAAGCTTTCTTT	CASNSPGNTEAFF
TRBJ2-2	-	15	TRBV4-1	-	TGCGCCAGCAGCCAAGGACAGGCTAACACCGGGGAGCTGTTTTTT	CASSQGQANTGELFF
TRBJ2-7	-	13	TRBV28	TRBD1	TGTGCCAGCAGGAAGACAGGGGGCTACGAGCAGTACTTC	CASRKTGGYEQYF
TRBJ2-3	-	15	TRBV5-1	-	TGCGCCAGCAGCTTGGAGACTTTTCCCCTAGATACGCAGTATTTT	CASSLETFPLDTQYF